This T cell receptor beta chain is from a study of beta chain features in type 1 diabetes. General study findings and limits: For type 1 diabetes patients, VDJ junctions showed fewer insertions and more deletions. PCR might preferentially amplify shorter templates, equally in patients and controls. Type 1 diabetes patients showed a moderate but significant shortening of TCRB CDR3s in all four CD4+ subsets.

The junction had 10 bases not matched to a gene; V was cut back by 7 bases and J by 4 bases. CDR1 MDHEN and CDR2 SYDVKM come from the germline V gene. The CDR3 loop spans 14 amino acids. This clone has a handful of counts. The antigen is undetermined. Every donor provided one heparinised blood draw, which averaged approximately 120 mL. What was sequenced were expressed TCRB transcripts, since all of the isolated RNA had been reverse transcribed. Approximately 3.5 million reads per sample were averaged for naive, central memory and regulatory samples. Some clones are missing from TCRdb's copy, which holds only in-frame ones; the method was immunoSEQ multiplex PCR. This table holds 600,000 to 700,000 clones, about an eighth found once.

The chain is built from TRBV28 and TRBJ2-7; 7 bases agree with TRBD1. The sequence came from a man aged 25 to 45 with type 1 diabetes. The source material was naive CD4+ T cells from blood. The CDR3 here is CASNKTGPPYEQYF. In DNA, the CDR3 is TGTGCCAGCAATAAGACAGGGCCCCCGTACGAGCAGTACTTC.